One and the same sample provided the 32 T cell receptor beta chains below, sequenced in a study of blood T cell repertoires in COVID-19. The data were produced by immunoSEQ multiplex PCR, yet TCRdb's version contains in-frame clones alone and is incomplete. The sample gives about 410,000 clones, 89% of which show up once; approximately 1.5% is in the top ten. The sample consisted of peripheral blood. Source of these receptors: a woman between 40 and 55 years old with COVID-19, enrolled during active disease.

The chain uses TRBV5-5 and TRBJ2-7; possible D gene TRBD2, 6 bases. The CDR3 is 14 amino acids. The V and J ends lost 4 bases and 4 bases respectively, with 15 bases between them. The germline CDR1 and CDR2 sequences are SGHKS and YYEKEE (reference sequence). CDR3 bases: TGTGCCAGCAGCCCGTCCTGGGGGGTTTACGAGCAGTACTTC. It codes for CASSPSWGVYEQYF.

This chain joins TRBV6-5 and TRBJ1-1, with 9 bases matching TRBD1. The CDR3 totals 15 residues. With V trimmed by 2 bases and J by 8 bases, 9 bases remained unmatched. From germline, CDR1 is MNHEY and CDR2 SVGAGI. The CDR3 DNA is TGTGCCAGCAGTTACCGGGACAGGGTGTCGTCCGAAGCTTTCTTT. Translated, it gives CASSYRDRVSSEAFF.

The rearrangement uses TRBV6-1 and TRBJ1-2; 9 positions agree with TRBD1. V was pared by 4 bases and J by 4 bases, with 13 bases of the junction left unmatched. The CDR3 loop spans 17 amino acids. Germline lookup yields CDR1 MNHNS and CDR2 SASEGT. Here the CDR3 reads CASSAPGQGYSPYGYTF. The CDR3, as DNA: TGTGCCAGCAGTGCCCCGGGACAGGGCTATTCCCCCTATGGCTACACCTTC.

This clone was seen only once. The chain has TRBV6-5 and TRBJ2-2; no reliable D call. Germline values: CDR1 MNHEY, CDR2 SVGAGI. This CDR3 has 15 amino acids. Trimming cost V 7 bases and J 4 bases, with 16 bases left between them. The chain's CDR3 is CASKSPYRSTGELFF. CDR3 bases: TGTGCCAGCAAGAGCCCATACAGAAGCACCGGGGAGCTGTTTTTT.

This clone appeared once. Different DNA sequences within this sample yield the same CDR3. The chain links TRBV5-4 to TRBJ1-2, with no clear D. The V end was cut by 0 bases, the J end by 2 bases, with 5 bases between. In germline, CDR1 is SGHNT, CDR2 YYREEE (reference sequence). The CDR3 spans 13 residues. This CDR3 reads CASSLGANYGYTF. DNA of the CDR3: TGTGCCAGCAGCTTGGGGGCAAACTATGGCTACACCTTC.

The chain couples TRBV4-3 to TRBJ1-2; the match to TRBD1 covers 9 bases. The V segment lost 2 bases and the J segment 6 bases; nucleotides outside the gene matches: 10. This CDR3 has 16 amino acids. The germline gives CDR1 LGHNA, CDR2 YSLEER. CDR3 sequence (DNA): TGCGCCAGCAGCCAAACCGTGACAGGGGGAGAGAATGGCTACACCTTC. Encoded protein: CASSQTVTGGENGYTF.

The rearrangement joins TRBV10-3 to TRBJ1-1; 8 nucleotides line up with TRBD1. Germline values: CDR1 ENHRY, CDR2 SYGVKD. CDR3 length: 15 residues. V gave up 6 bases and J gave up 5 bases; unmatched junction bases: 11. CDR3 loop: CAISQERQGPTEAFF. CDR3 DNA sequence: TGTGCCATCAGCCAAGAACGACAGGGGCCTACTGAAGCTTTCTTT.

The V gene is TRBV4-2, the J gene TRBJ2-3; 13 bases agree with TRBD2. With V trimmed by 1 base and J by 7 bases, 5 bases remained unmatched. The CDR3 extends over 16 amino acids. The germline gives CDR1 LGHNA, CDR2 YNFKEQ. CDR3 coding DNA: TGTGCCAGCAGCCAAGGGGGGACTAGCGGGGCCCATACGCAGTATTTT. Translation: CASSQGGTSGAHTQYF.

This clone has just one count. The chain carries TRBV6-5 and TRBJ1-5; 7 positions match TRBD1. The germline V gene encodes CDR1 MNHEY and CDR2 SVGAGI. V trimming: 2 bases; J trimming: 6 bases; junction bases outside the gene matches: 4. CDR3 size: 14 residues. The CDR3 DNA sequence: TGTGCCAGCAGTTACAATCGGGACAGTCAGCCCCAGCATTTT. Amino acids: CASSYNRDSQPQHF.

As to this clone: This CDR3 is also generated by other DNA sequences in the sample. The chain combines TRBV7-3 with TRBJ1-3, with no clear D. The CDR3 has 13 amino acids. Trimming removed 5 bases at V and 9 bases at J, with 14 bases between. Germline CDR1 is SGHTA and CDR2 is FQGTGA. CDR3 region: CASSLFERGTIYF. CDR3 in DNA: TGTGCCAGCAGCCTATTCGAACGGGGCACCATATATTTT. Drawing the rest from reference TRBV7-3 and TRBJ1-3, the complete variable domain is GAGVSQTPSNKVTEKGKYVELRCDPISGHTALYWYRQSLGQGPEFLIYFQGTGAADDSGLPNDRFFAVRPEGSVSTLKIQRTERGDSAVYLCASSLFERGTIYFGEGSWLTVV.

This chain joins TRBV20-1 and TRBJ2-1; 9 nucleotides agree with TRBD2. Germline trimming cut 3 bases from V and 6 bases from J; bases unmatched to any gene: 12. The germline V gene has CDR1 DFQATT and CDR2 SNEGSKA (reference sequence). The CDR3 runs 16 residues. The CDR3 reads CSASGRLAGLGNEQFF. For the CDR3, the DNA is TGCAGTGCTAGTGGTCGGCTAGCGGGATTGGGCAATGAGCAGTTCTTC.

In DNA, the CDR3 is TGTGCCAGCAGCAGACAGGGGAGCACCGGGGAGCTGTTTTTT. Translating it yields CASSRQGSTGELFF. V and J are TRBV27 and TRBJ2-2; 8 nucleotides match TRBD1. The CDR3 is made up of 14 amino acids. Looked up from germline, CDR1 is MNHEY and CDR2 is SMNVEV (reference sequence). V lost 6 bases to trimming and J lost 4 bases; unmatched junction nucleotides: 4.

This chain connects TRBV2 to TRBJ2-3, with 8 bases matching TRBD2. Germline V gene lookup returns CDR1 SNHLY and CDR2 FYNNEI. The CDR3 sequence is 16 residues long. V dropped 1 base and J dropped 4; count of bases not matched to a gene: 7. CDR3 sequence reads: CASSEVSGGPADTQYF. The CDR3 DNA sequence: TGTGCCAGCAGTGAAGTTTCGGGAGGGCCTGCAGATACGCAGTATTTT.

CDR3 residues: CASSFSGGPSSGNTIYF. The DNA of the CDR3 is TGTGCCAGCAGTTTTAGCGGCGGACCTTCCTCTGGAAACACCATATATTTT. The rearrangement uses TRBV27 and TRBJ1-3; D ambiguous. V lost 3 bases and J lost 0, with 15 bases in between. Germline V gene lookup returns CDR1 MNHEY and CDR2 SMNVEV (reference sequence). The length of the CDR3 is 17 residues.

The chain recombines TRBV4-2 with TRBJ2-3; D is perhaps TRBD1 (5 bases). Deletions cut 3 bases from V and 0 bases from J, with 16 bases between. There are 17 residues in the CDR3. CDR1 is LGHNA and CDR2 is YNFKEQ in the germline V gene. The CDR3: CASSQTQAPLSTDTQYF. CDR3 DNA: TGTGCCAGCAGCCAGACACAGGCTCCCCTGAGCACAGATACGCAGTATTTT.

This clone was observed once. The chain is built from TRBV28 and TRBJ1-2; the D gene is possibly TRBD1 (6 bases). The CDR3 is 12 residues long. V was cut by 7 bases and J by 3 bases, with 9 bases left in between. CDR1 is MDHEN and CDR2 is SYDVKM in the germline V gene. The DNA for the CDR3 is TGTGCCAGCACGCAGGGGTACTATGGCTACACCTTC. Translation: CASTQGYYGYTF.

This clone appeared once. The chain uses TRBV6-2 or TRBV6-3 and TRBJ1-5, with D perhaps TRBD1 (5 bases). Trimming took off 2 bases at V and 4 bases at J, with 9 bases between the two ends. There are 14 residues in the CDR3. Looked up from germline, CDR1 is MNHEY and CDR2 is SVGEGT. The DNA of the CDR3 is TGTGCCAGCAGTTACGCAGGGCTTAATCAGCCCCAGCATTTT. Translating gives CASSYAGLNQPQHF.

The rearrangement uses TRBV11-3 and TRBJ2-1, with TRBD1 matching over 10 bases. Trimming removed 10 bases from V and 8 bases from J; junction bases left unmatched: 14. CDR1 SGHNT and CDR2 YENEEA come from the germline V gene. CDR3 length: 15 amino acids. The CDR3 spells CATRIPGQGRYEQFF. CDR3 DNA: TGTGCCACTCGAATTCCGGGACAGGGGCGGTATGAGCAGTTCTTC. Full variable domain (remainder filled in from reference TRBV11-3 and TRBJ2-1): EAGVVQSPRYKIIEKKQPVAFWCNPISGHNTLYWYLQNLGQGPELLIRYENEEAVDDSQLPKDRFSAERLKGVDSTLKIQPAELGDSAVYLCATRIPGQGRYEQFFGPGTRLTVL.

This chain links TRBV6-5 with TRBJ1-1, with 7 bases matching TRBD1. Germline V gene data show CDR1 as MNHEY and CDR2 as SVGAGI. V trimming: 6 bases; J trimming: 1 base; junction bases outside the gene matches: 5. CDR3 length: 14 residues. CDR3 DNA: TGTGCCAGCAGAGCCGGGACAGAGAACACTGAAGCTTTCTTT. This sequence encodes CASRAGTENTEAFF.

The V call is TRBV12-3 or TRBV12-4, the J call TRBJ2-5; possibly TRBD2 for D (6 bases). The ends were cut back, 10 bases at V and 3 bases at J, with 12 bases in the middle. The CDR3 spans 12 residues. The CDR3 bases are TGTGCCACCGGCCCGGGGGAAGAGACCCAGTACTTC. Amino acid sequence: CATGPGEETQYF.

This chain links TRBV11-1 with TRBJ1-1; no clear D gene. The V end lost 1 base, the J end lost 2 bases, and 11 bases lay between the germline ends. Germline assignment: CDR1 SGHAT and CDR2 FQDESV (reference sequence). The CDR3 spans 15 residues. CDR3 region: CASSLGVTPNTEAFF. The CDR3 DNA follows: TGTGCCAGCAGCTTAGGCGTCACTCCAAACACTGAAGCTTTCTTT. The full variable domain, with the rest looked up from reference TRBV11-1 and TRBJ1-1, is EAEVAQSPRYKITEKSQAVAFWCDPISGHATLYWYRQILGQGPELLVQFQDESVVDDSQLPKDRFSAERLKGVDSTLKIQPAELGDSAMYLCASSLGVTPNTEAFFGQGTRLTVV.

This chain uses TRBV4-1 with TRBJ1-2; 7 bases agree with TRBD1. Per the germline V gene, CDR1 is MGHRA and CDR2 is YSYEKL. J lost 2 bases, V lost 3 bases, and 0 bases had no gene match. The CDR3 sequence is 13 residues long. The CDR3 nucleotides are TGCGCCAGCAGCCAGGGACAGAACTATGGCTACACCTTC. Amino acid sequence: CASSQGQNYGYTF.

The J gene is TRBJ2-3, the V gene TRBV19, with TRBD2 matching 8 bases. CDR3 length: 17 amino acids. CDR1 LNHDA and CDR2 SQIVND come from the germline V gene (reference sequence). V was pared by 6 bases and J by 1 base, with 12 bases of the junction left unmatched. CDR3 DNA: TGTGCCAGTAGCTCACCCATCGGGGGGGCTGGCACAGATACGCAGTATTTT. It translates to CASSSPIGGAGTDTQYF.

The J gene is TRBJ2-1, the V gene TRBV6-5; 10 nucleotides line up with TRBD2. This CDR3 has 15 amino acids. Germline CDR1 reads MNHEY; CDR2 reads SVGAGI. Trimming took 0 bases from V and 8 from J; bases not matched to a gene: 4. The CDR3 loop is CASSYSSGRKDEQFF. The CDR3 coding sequence is TGTGCCAGCAGTTACTCTAGCGGGAGGAAAGATGAGCAGTTCTTC.

V gene TRBV7-2 combines with J gene TRBJ1-5; D may be TRBD1 (5 bases). V shed 5 bases and J shed 1 base, with 15 bases lying between them. Germline values: CDR1 SGHTA, CDR2 FQGNSA. The CDR3 consists of 16 residues. The DNA for the CDR3 is TGTGCCAGCAGCCCCAAACTTGGGGGGAGCAATCAGCCCCAGCATTTT. Protein sequence: CASSPKLGGSNQPQHF.

The chain links TRBV6-5 to TRBJ1-6; no clear D. V lost 6 bases, J lost 11 bases, and 17 bases lay in between. The length of the CDR3 is 14 residues. Per the germline V gene, CDR1 is MNHEY and CDR2 is SVGAGI. CDR3 sequence (DNA): TGTGCCAGCAGGGTGACTGCCGGGGTTCCACCCCTCCACTTT. It specifies CASRVTAGVPPLHF.

This clone has only one observation. The J gene is TRBJ2-1, the V gene TRBV3-1 (or the pseudogene TRBV3-2), with D perhaps matching TRBD2 (5 bases). The CDR3 loop spans 15 amino acids. Per germline, CDR1 LGHDT and CDR2 YNNKEL (reference sequence). Trimming pared 0 bases from V and 2 bases from J, leaving 8 bases between. CDR3 in amino acids: CASSQEEDPYNEQFF. Written as DNA, the CDR3 is TGTGCCAGCAGCCAAGAGGAGGACCCCTACAATGAGCAGTTCTTC.

The chain combines TRBV11-2 with TRBJ1-1; D call uncertain. Trimming took off 1 base at V and 6 bases at J, with 9 bases between the two ends. Germline CDR1 is SGHAT and CDR2 is FQNNGV. The CDR3 consists of 13 residues. This chain's CDR3 is CASSLGPRAEAFF. CDR3 sequence (DNA): TGTGCCAGCAGCTTAGGTCCCCGGGCTGAAGCTTTCTTT.

CDR3 DNA: TGTGCCAGCAGTTTCGGGACTACCTACGAGCAGTACTTC. Protein sequence: CASSFGTTYEQYF. V usage is TRBV6-5 and J usage is TRBJ2-7; 7 bases line up with TRBD2. CDR1 and CDR2 from the germline V gene are MNHEY and SVGAGI. The V and J ends lost 4 bases and 2 bases, in that order; junction bases with no gene match: 2. The CDR3 spans 13 residues.

This clone was found a few times. The chain has TRBV27 and TRBJ1-3, with D perhaps TRBD1 (6 bases). The CDR3 sequence is 14 residues long. Germline assignment: CDR1 MNHEY and CDR2 SMNVEV (reference sequence). V was cut by 6 bases and J by 0 bases, with 9 bases left in between. Here the CDR3 reads CASRGAYSGNTIYF. The CDR3 nucleotides read TGTGCCAGCAGGGGGGCGTACTCTGGAAACACCATATATTTT.

The genes are TRBV4-3 and TRBJ2-3, with 7 bases that match TRBD1. Germline CDR1 is LGHNA and CDR2 is YSLEER. Germline trimming cut 4 bases from V and 1 base from J; bases unmatched to any gene: 5. The CDR3 is 15 residues long. The CDR3 protein is CASSRQGEGTDTQYF. CDR3 sequence (DNA): TGCGCCAGCAGCCGACAGGGCGAGGGCACAGATACGCAGTATTTT.

The rearrangement joins TRBV7-3 to TRBJ2-1; TRBD2 matches 8 bases. CDR3 length: 17 amino acids. Germline loops: CDR1 SGHTA, CDR2 FQGTGA. Trimming removed 2 bases from V and 1 base from J; junction bases left unmatched: 7. CDR3 in amino acids: CASSLPGLAGSYNEQFF. CDR3 sequence (DNA): TGTGCCAGCAGCTTACCCGGACTAGCCGGGTCCTACAATGAGCAGTTCTTC.